The 8 T cell receptor beta chains below all came from one sample that was sequenced in a study of blood T cell repertoires in COVID-19. Libraries were prepared by immunoSEQ multiplex PCR; TCRdb keeps only in-frame clonotypes and omits some of them. This sample has around 130,000 clones, with 80% to 90% found just once. Source material: peripheral blood. These receptor sequences come from a man aged 55 to 70 with active or convalescent COVID-19.

The V gene is TRBV9, the J gene TRBJ2-7; 9 bases match TRBD1. Per the germline V gene, CDR1 is SGDLS and CDR2 is YYNGEE. J lost 5 bases, V lost 1 base, and 7 bases had no gene match. This CDR3 is built from 15 residues. The CDR3 region has the DNA TGTGCCAGCAGCGTAATCACAGGGGGCATCAACGAGCAGTACTTC. Encoded protein: CASSVITGGINEQYF. Full variable domain (missing parts from reference TRBV9 and TRBJ2-7): DSGVTQTPKHLITATGQRVTLRCSPRSGDLSVYWYQQSLDQGLQFLIQYYNGEERAKGNILERFSAQQFPDLHSELNLSSLELGDSALYFCASSVITGGINEQYFGPGTRLTVT.

The rearrangement links TRBV27 to TRBJ1-1; TRBD1 matches at 8 bases. With 5 bases clipped from V and 7 bases from J, the junction kept 6 bases outside the gene matches. The germline V gene encodes CDR1 MNHEY and CDR2 SMNVEV (reference sequence). CDR3 length: 13 amino acids. The CDR3 DNA follows: TGTGCCAGCAGTCCGGGGACAGGAATTGAAGCTTTCTTT. Its protein product is CASSPGTGIEAFF.

This chain links TRBV6-5 with TRBJ1-2; TRBD1 is a possible D gene (5 bases). The CDR3 length is 13 residues. V lost 5 bases and J 6 bases, leaving 13 bases between the germline ends. Per germline, CDR1 MNHEY and CDR2 SVGAGI. The CDR3 loop reads CASSPARADGYTF. The CDR3 nucleotides read TGTGCCAGCAGTCCCGCCAGGGCCGATGGCTACACCTTC.

The sample holds one count of this clone. The chain carries TRBV7-8 and TRBJ2-1; TRBD2 aligns across 8 bases. This CDR3 has 15 residues. Trimming at V came to 2 bases and at J to 6 bases, leaving 6 bases not matched to a gene. The germline gives CDR1 SGHVS, CDR2 FQNEAQ. CDR3 bases: TGTGCCAGCAGCTTAACGAGCGGGAGTACCAATGAGCAGTTCTTC. Translated, it gives CASSLTSGSTNEQFF.

The V gene is TRBV5-6, the J gene TRBJ1-5; 7 bases agree with TRBD1. The germline V gene encodes CDR1 SGHDT and CDR2 YYEEEE. This CDR3 region has 16 residues. After removal of 4 bases from V and 6 bases from J, the junction contained 13 bases not matched to a gene. The chain's CDR3 is CASSPLRQGRSQPQHF. For the CDR3, the DNA is TGTGCCAGCAGCCCGCTCCGACAGGGTAGAAGTCAGCCCCAGCATTTT.

The V call is TRBV7-9, the J call TRBJ1-2, with D hard to call. The CDR3 runs 14 residues. Trimming left V 4 bases short and J 0 bases short, with 9 bases between. The V gene's germline CDR1 is SEHNR and CDR2 FQNEAQ (reference sequence). This chain's CDR3 is CASSSSEANYGYTF. CDR3 coding DNA: TGTGCCAGCAGCTCCAGCGAAGCTAACTATGGCTACACCTTC.

The V gene is TRBV7-2, the J gene TRBJ1-1, with 8 positions matching TRBD1. This CDR3 is built from 14 residues. The ends lost 1 base at V and 7 bases at J; junction bases unmatched: 5. CDR1 is SGHTA, CDR2 FQGNSA, per germline. This CDR3 reads CASSLGFGQGEAFF. The CDR3 DNA reads as TGTGCCAGCAGCTTAGGATTCGGACAGGGTGAAGCTTTCTTT.

This chain uses TRBV6-5 with TRBJ2-7; unclear D gene. There are 13 residues in the CDR3. Between the trimmed V and J ends, which lost 4 bases and 4 bases, there was a span of 11 bases. Germline values: CDR1 MNHEY, CDR2 SVGAGI. CDR3 in amino acids: CASSSVATYEQYF. CDR3 nucleotide sequence: TGTGCCAGCAGTTCAGTGGCCACGTACGAGCAGTACTTC.